The 29 T cell receptor beta chains listed next were all sequenced from one sample in a study of PD-1 blockade in classical Hodgkin lymphoma. The time point: cycle 4 day 1 (C4D1), after 5 to 7 weeks of nivolumab. Brentuximab vedotin exposure varied among the patients, all of whom had relapsed after autologous stem cell transplantation. Starting with thawed PBMCs, CD4+ T cells were purified by magnetic negative selection. Libraries were prepared by immunoSEQ multiplex PCR; TCRdb keeps only in-frame clonotypes and omits some of them. The data hold around 37,000 clones, with roughly 92% observed a single time. The sample consisted of CD4+ T cells from blood, taken before the fourth cycle of nivolumab. These receptors all come from a human donor with classical Hodgkin lymphoma.

This clone was seen just once. This CDR3 is CASSPPGTEAFF. The CDR3 region has the DNA TGTGCCAGCTCACCACCGGGCACTGAAGCTTTCTTT. The gene calls are TRBV18 and TRBJ1-1, with D unclear. Germline V gene lookup returns CDR1 KGHSH and CDR2 LQKENI. The length of the CDR3 is 12 residues. V was trimmed by 0 bases and J by 4 bases, leaving 3 bases between them.

This clone was observed once. J is TRBJ1-1 and V is TRBV7-9; a possible D gene is TRBD1 (5 bases). The CDR3 is 12 amino acids. The V gene lost 8 bases and the J gene lost 11 bases, with 18 bases spanning the gap. CDR1 is SEHNR and CDR2 is FQNEAQ in the germline V gene (reference sequence). CDR3 loop: CASAREGKGAFF. CDR3 bases: TGTGCCAGCGCTAGGGAGGGGAAGGGGGCTTTCTTT.

This sequence joins TRBV7-2 and TRBJ1-4; D call uncertain. Germline loops: CDR1 SGHTA, CDR2 FQGNSA. CDR3 size: 14 residues. The V and J ends lost 6 bases and 14 bases respectively, with 22 bases between them. CDR3 residues: CASRGDTRAQGLFF. The DNA for the CDR3 is TGTGCCAGCAGAGGAGACACCCGAGCCCAAGGGCTGTTTTTT.

V gene TRBV2 combines with J gene TRBJ2-2; TRBD1 might be the D (5 bases). Trimming removed 6 bases at V and 3 bases at J, with 5 bases between. The CDR3 consists of 12 residues. Germline V gene lookup returns CDR1 SNHLY and CDR2 FYNNEI. The CDR3 DNA reads as TGTGCCAGCAGGACAGACACCGGGGAGCTGTTTTTT. As protein: CASRTDTGELFF.

The rearrangement uses TRBV19 and TRBJ2-7, with D perhaps TRBD1 or TRBD2 (5 bases each). With 4 bases removed from V and 2 bases from J, the gap between germline ends came to 18 bases. The CDR3 length is 16 residues. The germline V gene has CDR1 LNHDA and CDR2 SQIVND (reference sequence). The CDR3 DNA follows: TGTGCCAGTAGTAGGGACCGGGTCCCAAGTCCCTACGAGCAGTACTTC. Encoded protein: CASSRDRVPSPYEQYF.

This sequence joins TRBV18 and TRBJ2-3; 12 nucleotides align to TRBD1. This CDR3 comprises 16 residues. Germline trimming cut 6 bases from V and 4 bases from J; bases unmatched to any gene: 8. Germline V lookup: CDR1 KGHSH, CDR2 LQKENI. The chain's CDR3 is CASSYGTGGWADTQYF. In nucleotides, the CDR3 is TGTGCCAGCTCGTATGGGACAGGGGGCTGGGCAGATACGCAGTATTTT.

The chain links TRBV5-3 to TRBJ1-2; D gene uncertain. TRBV5-3 is assigned to the ORF class and has an uncertain function. Between the trimmed V and J ends, which lost 0 bases and 8 bases, there was a span of 23 bases. The CDR3 is 17 residues long. The CDR3 nucleotides are TGTGCCAGAAGCTTGGCCAGGACGGCTCTCTCCTCCTCCGGCTACACCTTC. Protein sequence: CARSLARTALSSSGYTF.

A note on this clone: The same CDR3 can be traced to other DNA sequences in this sample. This chain connects TRBV30 to TRBJ1-3, with D perhaps matching TRBD1 (6 bases). CDR1 and CDR2 from the germline V gene are GTSNPN and SVGIG (reference sequence). V was cut by 3 bases and J by 0 bases, with 9 bases left in between. This CDR3 has 14 amino acids. In DNA form, the CDR3 reads TGTGCCTGGAGGACAGGTTACTCTGGAAACACCATATATTTT. This sequence encodes CAWRTGYSGNTIYF. Complete variable domain (other parts from reference TRBV30 and TRBJ1-3): SQTIHQWPATLVQPVGSPLSLECTVEGTSNPNLYWYRQAAGRGLQLLFYSVGIGQISSEVPQNLSASRPQDRQFILSSKKLLLSDSGFYLCAWRTGYSGNTIYFGEGSWLTVV.

CDR3 in DNA: TGTGCCAGCTCACTCGAGTACCAAGAGACCCAGTACTTC. This translates into CASSLEYQETQYF. This chain joins TRBV18 and TRBJ2-5; D is ambiguous. Germline lookup yields CDR1 KGHSH and CDR2 LQKENI. The CDR3 consists of 13 residues. V gave up 4 bases and J gave up 0 bases, with 6 bases separating them.

V is TRBV5-4 and J is TRBJ2-1; TRBD2 might be the D (6 bases). Deletions cut 0 bases from V and 4 bases from J, with 14 bases between. Germline V gives CDR1 SGHNT, CDR2 YYREEE (reference sequence). This CDR3 contains 16 residues. CDR3 in amino acids: CASSLAGLAKYNEQFF. CDR3 in DNA: TGTGCCAGCAGCTTGGCAGGTCTAGCGAAATACAATGAGCAGTTCTTC.

The chain uses TRBV27 and TRBJ2-7; no clear D gene. Germline V gene sequence: CDR1 MNHEY, CDR2 SMNVEV (reference sequence). V gave up 3 bases and J gave up 0 bases, with 9 bases separating them. The length of the CDR3 is 14 residues. The CDR3 spells CASSLALPSYEQYF. Written as DNA, the CDR3 is TGTGCCAGCAGTTTGGCTCTACCCTCCTACGAGCAGTACTTC.

The gene calls are TRBV15 and TRBJ2-1; TRBD1 might be the D (5 bases). Germline assignment: CDR1 LNHNV and CDR2 YYDKDF (reference sequence). V was clipped by 0 bases and J by 7 bases, with 13 bases between them. The CDR3 loop spans 15 amino acids. The CDR3 coding sequence is TGTGCCACCAGCAGAGACAGGGTTTCCGCGAATGAGCAGTTCTTC. Protein product: CATSRDRVSANEQFF. Full variable domain (missing parts from reference TRBV15 and TRBJ2-1): DAMVIQNPRYQVTQFGKPVTLSCSQTLNHNVMYWYQQKSSQAPKLLFHYYDKDFNNEADTPDNFQSRRPNTSFCFLDIRSPGLGDTAMYLCATSRDRVSANEQFFGPGTRLTVL.

This clone was seen a single time. The chain is built from TRBV11-2 and TRBJ2-5; D is possibly TRBD1 or TRBD2 (6 bases each). This CDR3 comprises 15 residues. The germline CDR1 and CDR2 sequences are SGHAT and FQNNGV. Trimming left V 1 base short and J 4 bases short, with 13 bases between. Here the CDR3 DNA reads TGTGCCAGCAGCTTAGTTCGGGGGCGAGGAGAGACCCAGTACTTC. It encodes CASSLVRGRGETQYF.

As DNA, the CDR3 is TGTGCCAGCAGTGAATTTCCAGGGTTGGTACCGCAGGGCAATCAGCCCCAGCATTTT. Its protein is CASSEFPGLVPQGNQPQHF. The chain couples TRBV2 to TRBJ1-5; D possibly corresponds to TRBD1 (5 bases). The length of the CDR3 is 19 residues. Trimming stripped 2 bases from V and 2 bases from J, with 22 bases between. Germline CDR1 reads SNHLY; CDR2 reads FYNNEI. Full variable domain (rest looked up from reference TRBV2 and TRBJ1-5): EPEVTQTPSHQVTQMGQEVILRCVPISNHLYFYWYRQILGQKVEFLVSFYNNEISEKSEIFDDQFSVERPDGSNFTLKIRSTKLEDSAMYFCASSEFPGLVPQGNQPQHFGDGTRLSIL.

V is TRBV18 and J is TRBJ1-2, with TRBD1 as a possible D gene (5 bases). CDR1 is KGHSH, CDR2 LQKENI, per germline. This CDR3 is 12 amino acids long. V lost 2 bases to trimming and J lost 4 bases, with 5 bases between them. The CDR3 sequence is CASSPTGYGYTF. DNA of the CDR3: TGTGCCAGCTCACCAACAGGCTATGGCTACACCTTC.

In nucleotides, the CDR3 is TGTGCCAGCTCACCAAATCCGACAGGCAATGGCTACACCTTC. It specifies CASSPNPTGNGYTF. The chain is built from TRBV18 and TRBJ1-2; D might be TRBD1 (6 bases). With 2 bases removed from V and 6 bases from J, the gap between germline ends came to 13 bases. The CDR3 length is 14 residues. Germline V CDR1 and CDR2: KGHSH, LQKENI.

J is TRBJ2-7 and V is TRBV7-9; TRBD2 matches at 9 bases. Germline V gene data show CDR1 as SEHNR and CDR2 as FQNEAQ (reference sequence). This CDR3 has 15 amino acids. Trimming took 5 bases from V and 3 from J; bases not matched to a gene: 8. CDR3 loop: CASSQYIAGVYEQYF. The CDR3, as DNA: TGTGCCAGCAGCCAATATATAGCGGGAGTCTACGAGCAGTACTTC.

The rearrangement links TRBV7-2 to TRBJ2-5, with 9 bases identical to TRBD2. V was pared by 6 bases and J by 7 bases, with 12 bases of the junction left unmatched. CDR1 SGHTA and CDR2 FQGNSA come from the germline V gene. The CDR3 runs to 15 residues. Written as DNA, the CDR3 is TGTGCCAGCAGTCCAATAGCGGGAGAAAAAGGGACCCAGTACTTC. It specifies CASSPIAGEKGTQYF.

V usage is TRBV4-1 and J usage is TRBJ2-5; D is unclear. There are 13 residues in the CDR3. The V end lost 0 bases, the J end lost 6 bases, and 8 bases lay between the germline ends. CDR1 is MGHRA and CDR2 is YSYEKL in the germline V gene. CDR3 sequence (DNA): TGCGCCAGCAGCCAAGAGGGCAGGAAGACCCAGTACTTC. Translating gives CASSQEGRKTQYF.

This clone was detected once. The rearrangement links TRBV4-1 to TRBJ2-7; 7 nucleotides agree with TRBD1. The CDR3 extends over 14 amino acids. V trimming: 2 bases; J trimming: 1 base; junction bases outside the gene matches: 2. Looked up from germline, CDR1 is MGHRA and CDR2 is YSYEKL. The CDR3 DNA sequence: TGCGCCAGCAGCCAACCGGGACAGTCCTACGAGCAGTACTTC. This translates into CASSQPGQSYEQYF.

The V gene is TRBV27, the J gene TRBJ1-1; possible D gene TRBD1, 6 bases. The CDR3 has 16 residues. Germline assignment: CDR1 MNHEY and CDR2 SMNVEV (reference sequence). Trimming pared 5 bases from V and 4 bases from J, leaving 20 bases between. For the CDR3, the DNA is TGTGCCAGCAGTCCCTTTGGGGTACAGGGCCCCACTGAAGCTTTCTTT. It yields the protein CASSPFGVQGPTEAFF.

In its sample, this clone was seen once. The chain combines TRBV4-1 with TRBJ1-1; unclear D gene. This CDR3 contains 14 residues. Per the germline V gene, CDR1 is MGHRA and CDR2 is YSYEKL. V gave up 1 base and J gave up 1 base, with 7 bases separating them. CDR3 DNA: TGCGCCAGCAGCCAAGGGCGAAAGAACACTGAAGCTTTCTTT. Its protein product is CASSQGRKNTEAFF.

The chain employs TRBV2 and TRBJ1-4, with 10 nucleotides matching TRBD1. After removal of 7 bases from V and 5 bases from J, the junction contained 7 bases not matched to a gene. The germline V gene encodes CDR1 SNHLY and CDR2 FYNNEI. This CDR3 comprises 15 residues. CDR3 region: CASKFSDRGNEKLFF. DNA of the CDR3: TGTGCCAGCAAATTTTCGGACAGGGGGAATGAAAAACTGTTTTTT.

This clone was observed a few times. The chain combines TRBV18 with TRBJ2-5; D is unclear. The germline V gene has CDR1 KGHSH and CDR2 LQKENI. The CDR3 spans 12 residues. Trimming pared 2 bases from V and 1 base from J, leaving 2 bases between. The CDR3 nucleotides are TGTGCCAGCTCACCAGGCCAAGAGACCCAGTACTTC. Protein sequence: CASSPGQETQYF.

This clone was counted a single time. The chain combines TRBV27 with TRBJ1-6; D is unresolved. The ends were cut back, 7 bases at V and 7 bases at J, with 20 bases in the middle. CDR3 length equals 16 residues. Germline V lookup: CDR1 MNHEY, CDR2 SMNVEV (reference sequence). The CDR3 DNA follows: TGTGCCAGCACCCTTTACGCCGGGTTAAACAATTCACCCCTCCACTTT. This sequence encodes CASTLYAGLNNSPLHF.

The chain carries TRBV28 and TRBJ2-7; 10 positions match TRBD2. The germline V gene encodes CDR1 MDHEN and CDR2 SYDVKM. The CDR3 length is 15 residues. The junction had 5 bases not matched to a gene; V was cut back by 6 bases and J by 0 bases. The CDR3 nucleotides read TGTGCCAGCAGGGATAGCGGGAGGAGCTCCTACGAGCAGTACTTC. Amino acid sequence: CASRDSGRSSYEQYF.

This chain connects TRBV10-1 to TRBJ1-5; D gene uncertain. V was pared by 2 bases and J by 2 bases, with 4 bases between. Germline loops: CDR1 WNHNN, CDR2 SYGVQD (reference sequence). The CDR3 runs to 13 residues. The CDR3 reads CASSETRNQPQHF. The DNA for the CDR3 is TGCGCCAGCAGTGAGACACGCAATCAGCCCCAGCATTTT.

The rearrangement joins TRBV18 to TRBJ2-7; 10 bases line up with TRBD1. The CDR3 totals 16 residues. CDR1 is KGHSH, CDR2 LQKENI, per germline. Trimming at V came to 4 bases and at J to 5 bases, leaving 11 bases not matched to a gene. CDR3 residues: CASSQNRDRGNNEQYF. For the CDR3, the DNA is TGTGCCAGCTCACAAAACCGGGACAGGGGAAATAACGAGCAGTACTTC.

This sequence joins TRBV18 and TRBJ2-3, with D possibly matching TRBD2 (6 bases). This CDR3 region has 15 residues. The germline CDR1 and CDR2 sequences are KGHSH and LQKENI. V shed 3 bases and J shed 2 bases, with 12 bases lying between them. CDR3 bases: TGTGCCAGCTCACCGTGGGAGGCGATCACAGATACGCAGTATTTT. As protein: CASSPWEAITDTQYF. Full variable domain (remainder filled in from reference TRBV18 and TRBJ2-3): NAGVMQNPRHLVRRRGQEARLRCSPMKGHSHVYWYRQLPEEGLKFMVYLQKENIIDESGMPKERFSAEFPKEGPSILRIQQVVRGDSAAYFCASSPWEAITDTQYFGPGTRLTVL.